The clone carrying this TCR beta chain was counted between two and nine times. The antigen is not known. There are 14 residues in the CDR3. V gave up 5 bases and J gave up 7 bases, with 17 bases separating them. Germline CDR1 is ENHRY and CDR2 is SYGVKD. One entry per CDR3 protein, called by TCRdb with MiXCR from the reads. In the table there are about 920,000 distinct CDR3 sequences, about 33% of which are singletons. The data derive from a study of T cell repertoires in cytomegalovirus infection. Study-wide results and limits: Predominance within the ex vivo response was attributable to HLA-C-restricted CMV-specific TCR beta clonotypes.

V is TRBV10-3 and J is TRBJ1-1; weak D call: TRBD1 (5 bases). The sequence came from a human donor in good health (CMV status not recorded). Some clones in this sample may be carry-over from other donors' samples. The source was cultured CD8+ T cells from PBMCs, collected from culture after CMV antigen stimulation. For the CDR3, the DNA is TGTGCCATCAGTTCGGGACCCTATGGGGGTGAAGCTTTCTTT. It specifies CAISSGPYGGEAFF.